These 5 T cell receptor beta chains originate from one sample sequenced in a study of blood T cell repertoires in COVID-19. Assay: immunoSEQ multiplex PCR; the TCRdb copy retains only in-frame clones and omits some. The data contain roughly 260,000 clones, approximately 91% of them singletons. The sequencing input was peripheral blood. The receptors come from a person between 18 and 35 years old with COVID-19, enrolled during active disease.

Only a few counts were recorded for this clone. The V call is TRBV7-2, the J call TRBJ2-1; the match to TRBD2 covers 14 bases. V lost 1 base, J lost 7 bases, and 3 bases stayed unmatched. CDR3 length: 16 amino acids. Germline CDR1 reads SGHTA; CDR2 reads FQGNSA. CDR3 in amino acids: CASSLGGTSGRNEQFF. As DNA, the CDR3 is TGTGCCAGCAGCTTAGGTGGGACTAGCGGGAGAAATGAGCAGTTCTTC.

The chain recombines TRBV6-5 with TRBJ2-7; TRBD2 is a possible D gene (5 bases). The CDR3 length is 11 residues. V shed 6 bases and J shed 7 bases, with 10 bases lying between them. The germline gives CDR1 MNHEY, CDR2 SVGAGI. The CDR3 coding sequence is TGTGCCAGCAGGAGGACGGGAGAGCAGTACTTC. This sequence encodes CASRRTGEQYF.

This rearrangement joins TRBV3-1 (or the pseudogene TRBV3-2) to TRBJ1-1; D is ambiguous. The V and J ends lost 0 bases and 11 bases respectively, with 16 bases between them. In germline, CDR1 is LGHDT, CDR2 YNNKEL (reference sequence). The CDR3 length is 14 residues. In DNA form, the CDR3 reads TGTGCCAGCAGCCAAGATCCGGGAGGAACTCATGCTTTCTTT. It translates to CASSQDPGGTHAFF.

The chain is built from TRBV6-4 and TRBJ2-2, with D perhaps TRBD1 (5 bases). This CDR3 comprises 13 residues. V shed 0 bases and J shed 6 bases, with 5 bases lying between them. CDR1 MRHNA and CDR2 SNTAGT come from the germline V gene. The CDR3, as DNA: TGTGCCAGCAGTGACTCAGGGGCCGGGGAGCTGTTTTTT. This translates into CASSDSGAGELFF.

The gene calls are TRBV7-2 and TRBJ2-5; tentatively, D is TRBD2 (5 bases). Germline V gene sequence: CDR1 SGHTA, CDR2 FQGNSA. V lost 1 base, J lost 2 bases, and 8 bases lay in between. CDR3 size: 14 residues. DNA for the CDR3: TGTGCCAGCAGCTTAGGACTACCGCAAGAGACCCAGTACTTC. Encoded protein: CASSLGLPQETQYF.